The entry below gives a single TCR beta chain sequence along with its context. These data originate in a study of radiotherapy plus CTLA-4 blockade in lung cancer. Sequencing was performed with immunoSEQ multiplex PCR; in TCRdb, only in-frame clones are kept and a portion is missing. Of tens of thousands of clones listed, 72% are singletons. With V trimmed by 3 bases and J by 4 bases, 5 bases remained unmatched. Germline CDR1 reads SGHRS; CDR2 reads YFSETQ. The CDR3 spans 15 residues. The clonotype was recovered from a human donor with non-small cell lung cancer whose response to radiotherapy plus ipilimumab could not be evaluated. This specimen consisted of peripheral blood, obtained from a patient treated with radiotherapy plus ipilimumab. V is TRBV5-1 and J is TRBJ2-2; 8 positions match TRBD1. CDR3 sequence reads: CASSSRQGSTGELFF. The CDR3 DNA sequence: TGCGCCAGCAGCTCAAGACAGGGGAGCACCGGGGAGCTGTTTTTT.